The T cell receptor (beta chain) described here comes from a study of shared clonotypes between healthy human individuals. Germline loops: CDR1 SGDLS, CDR2 YYNGEE. Trimming left V 0 bases short and J 4 bases short, with 19 bases between. CDR3 length equals 17 residues. Libraries were prepared by immunoSEQ multiplex PCR; TCRdb keeps only in-frame clonotypes and omits some of them. The sample shows under 2.5 million clones, around 93% of them seen only once. The sample consisted of naive CD4+ T cells from PBMCs. The subset is: CD45RA+ positively selected. This TCR was recovered from a man younger than 30 in good health. Some clones in this sample may be carry-over from other donors' samples. This chain uses TRBV9 with TRBJ1-2, with D perhaps TRBD1 (6 bases). CDR3 residues: CASSVGSFGGLSYGYTF. CDR3 nucleotide sequence: TGTGCCAGCAGCGTAGGATCGTTCGGGGGGCTTTCCTATGGCTACACCTTC. Looking up the rest from reference TRBV9 and TRBJ1-2 gives the full variable domain: DSGVTQTPKHLITATGQRVTLRCSPRSGDLSVYWYQQSLDQGLQFLIQYYNGEERAKGNILERFSAQQFPDLHSELNLSSLELGDSALYFCASSVGSFGGLSYGYTFGSGTRLTVV.